Detailed here is one T cell receptor (beta chain). The antigen is undetermined. CDR1 WSHSY and CDR2 SAAADI come from the germline V gene. The ends lost 6 bases at V and 5 bases at J; junction bases unmatched: 7. This CDR3 region has 14 residues. This sample was taken from a study of cytomegalovirus exposure and HLA in healthy donors. PCR amplification relied on 60 Vbeta primers (plus 13 Jbeta primers). Some clones are missing from TCRdb's copy, which holds only in-frame ones; the method was immunoSEQ multiplex PCR. The table lists just over 150,000 clones, around four fifths of them singletons. Study-wide points: Upon later analysis, HLA-associated TCR beta chains proved more clonally expanded than other, equally common chains. One cluster of highly shared sequence variants probably arose as a sequencing artifact. Rare TCR sequences predominated, though certain public TCRs were found in many donors.

The sequencing input was PBMCs. The sequence derives from a man aged 18 to 29 in good health and CMV-seronegative. The J gene is TRBJ2-7, the V gene TRBV10-2, with 10 bases lining up with TRBD1. In DNA, the CDR3 is TGCGCCAGCAGACCTCCGGGACAGGGGAACGAGCAGTACTTC. It translates to CASRPPGQGNEQYF.